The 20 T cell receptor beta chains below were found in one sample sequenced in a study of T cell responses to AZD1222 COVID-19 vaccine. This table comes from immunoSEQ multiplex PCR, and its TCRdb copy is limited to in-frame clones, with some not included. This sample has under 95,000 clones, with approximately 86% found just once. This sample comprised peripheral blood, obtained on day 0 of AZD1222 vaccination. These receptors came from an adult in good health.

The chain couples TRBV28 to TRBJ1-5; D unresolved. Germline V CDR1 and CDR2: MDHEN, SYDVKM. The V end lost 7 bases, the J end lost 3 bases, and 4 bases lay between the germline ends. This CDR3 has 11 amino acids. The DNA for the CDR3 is TGTGCCAGCACCACCAATCAGCCCCAGCATTTT. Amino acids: CASTTNQPQHF.

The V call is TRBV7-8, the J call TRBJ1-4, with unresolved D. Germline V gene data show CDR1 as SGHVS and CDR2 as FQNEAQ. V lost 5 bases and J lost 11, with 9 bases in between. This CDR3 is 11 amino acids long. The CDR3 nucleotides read TGTGCCAGCAGCCCAGGACTGAAACTGTTTTTT. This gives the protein CASSPGLKLFF. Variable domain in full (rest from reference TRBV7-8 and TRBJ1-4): GAGVSQSPRYKVAKRGQDVALRCDPISGHVSLFWYQQALGQGPEFLTYFQNEAQLDKSGLPSDRFFAERPEGSVSTLKIQRTQQEDSAVYLCASSPGLKLFFGSGTQLSVL.

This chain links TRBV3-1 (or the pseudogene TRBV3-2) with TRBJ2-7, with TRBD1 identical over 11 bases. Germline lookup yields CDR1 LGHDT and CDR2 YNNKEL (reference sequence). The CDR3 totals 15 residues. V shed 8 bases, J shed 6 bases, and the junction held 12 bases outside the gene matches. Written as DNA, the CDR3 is TGTGCCAGCGCCCACCTAGGACAGGGGGCTGTCGAGCAGTACTTC. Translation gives CASAHLGQGAVEQYF.

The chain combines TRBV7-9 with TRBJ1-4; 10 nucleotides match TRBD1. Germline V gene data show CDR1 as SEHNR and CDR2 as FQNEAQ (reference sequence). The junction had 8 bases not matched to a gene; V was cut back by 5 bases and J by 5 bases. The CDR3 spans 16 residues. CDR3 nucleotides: TGTGCCAGCAGCAAGCGACAGGGGGCTTCGAATGAAAAACTGTTTTTT. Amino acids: CASSKRQGASNEKLFF.

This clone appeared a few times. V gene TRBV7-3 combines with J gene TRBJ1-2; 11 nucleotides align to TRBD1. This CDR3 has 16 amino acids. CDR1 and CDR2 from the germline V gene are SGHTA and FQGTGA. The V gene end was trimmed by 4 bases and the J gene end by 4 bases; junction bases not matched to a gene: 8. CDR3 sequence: CASSSGTGGQTYGYTF. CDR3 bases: TGTGCCAGCAGCTCAGGGACAGGGGGGCAGACCTATGGCTACACCTTC.

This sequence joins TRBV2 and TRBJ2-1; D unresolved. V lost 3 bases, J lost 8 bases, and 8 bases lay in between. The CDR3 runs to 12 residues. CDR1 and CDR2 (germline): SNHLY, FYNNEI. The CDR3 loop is CASSDFWDEQFF. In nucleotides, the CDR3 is TGTGCCAGCAGTGATTTTTGGGATGAGCAGTTCTTC.

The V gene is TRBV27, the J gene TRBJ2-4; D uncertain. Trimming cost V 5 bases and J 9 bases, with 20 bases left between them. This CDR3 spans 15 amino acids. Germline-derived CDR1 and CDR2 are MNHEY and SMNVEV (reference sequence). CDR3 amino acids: CASSPLGPSTGIQYF. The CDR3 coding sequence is TGTGCCAGCAGTCCCCTCGGGCCGAGCACGGGCATTCAGTACTTC.

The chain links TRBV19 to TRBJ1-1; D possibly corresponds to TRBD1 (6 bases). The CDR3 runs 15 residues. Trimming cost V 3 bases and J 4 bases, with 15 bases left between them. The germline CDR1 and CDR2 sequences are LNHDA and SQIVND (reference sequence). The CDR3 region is CASSIDKGGATEAFF. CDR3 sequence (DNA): TGTGCCAGTAGTATTGACAAAGGGGGGGCCACTGAAGCTTTCTTT.

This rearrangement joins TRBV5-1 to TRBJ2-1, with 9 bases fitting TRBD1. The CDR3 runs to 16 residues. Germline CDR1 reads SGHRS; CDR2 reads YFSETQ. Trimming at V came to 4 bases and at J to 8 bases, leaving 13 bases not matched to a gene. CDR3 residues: CASSPDGTGLFDEQFF. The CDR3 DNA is TGCGCCAGCAGCCCCGACGGGACAGGGTTATTCGATGAGCAGTTCTTC.

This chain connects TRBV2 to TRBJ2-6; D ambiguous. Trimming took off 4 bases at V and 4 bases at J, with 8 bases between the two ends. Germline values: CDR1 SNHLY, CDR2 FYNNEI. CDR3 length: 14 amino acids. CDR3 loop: CASSVTQGANVLTF. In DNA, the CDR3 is TGTGCCAGCAGTGTTACTCAGGGGGCCAACGTCCTGACTTTC.

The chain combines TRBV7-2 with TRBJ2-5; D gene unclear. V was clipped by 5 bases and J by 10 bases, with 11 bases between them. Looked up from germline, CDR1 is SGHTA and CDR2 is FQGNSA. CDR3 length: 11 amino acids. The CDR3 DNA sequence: TGTGCCAGCAGCCTTTTTGGTGGCCAGTACTTC. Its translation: CASSLFGGQYF.

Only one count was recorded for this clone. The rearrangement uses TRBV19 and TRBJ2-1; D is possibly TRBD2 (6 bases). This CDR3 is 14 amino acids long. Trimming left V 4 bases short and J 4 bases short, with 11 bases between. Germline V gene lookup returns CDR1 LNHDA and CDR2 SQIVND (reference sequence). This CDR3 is CASSTRDLYNEQFF. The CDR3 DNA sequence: TGTGCCAGTAGTACAAGGGACTTATACAATGAGCAGTTCTTC. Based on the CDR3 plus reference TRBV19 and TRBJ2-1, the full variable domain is DGGITQSPKYLFRKEGQNVTLSCEQNLNHDAMYWYRQDPGQGLRLIYYSQIVNDFQKGDIAEGYSVSREKKESFPLTVTSAQKNPTAFYLCASSTRDLYNEQFFGPGTRLTVL.

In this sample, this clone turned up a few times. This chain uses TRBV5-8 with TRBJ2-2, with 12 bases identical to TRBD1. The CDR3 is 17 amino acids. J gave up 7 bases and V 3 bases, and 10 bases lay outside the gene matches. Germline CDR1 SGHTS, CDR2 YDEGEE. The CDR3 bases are TGTGCCAGCAGCTGGAGTCCGGGACAGGGGGCTAACGGGGAGCTGTTTTTT. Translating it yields CASSWSPGQGANGELFF.

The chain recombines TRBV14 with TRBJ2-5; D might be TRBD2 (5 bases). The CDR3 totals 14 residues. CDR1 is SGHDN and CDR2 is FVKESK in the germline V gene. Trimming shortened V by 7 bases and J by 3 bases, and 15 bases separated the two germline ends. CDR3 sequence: CASNNRGWEETQYF. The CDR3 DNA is TGTGCCAGCAATAACCGGGGTTGGGAAGAGACCCAGTACTTC.

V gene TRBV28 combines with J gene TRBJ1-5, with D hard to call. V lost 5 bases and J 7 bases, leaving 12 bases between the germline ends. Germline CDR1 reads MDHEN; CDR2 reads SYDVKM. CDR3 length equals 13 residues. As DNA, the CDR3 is TGTGCCAGCAGTCCCCTTGGCTGGCAGCCCCAGCATTTT. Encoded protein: CASSPLGWQPQHF.

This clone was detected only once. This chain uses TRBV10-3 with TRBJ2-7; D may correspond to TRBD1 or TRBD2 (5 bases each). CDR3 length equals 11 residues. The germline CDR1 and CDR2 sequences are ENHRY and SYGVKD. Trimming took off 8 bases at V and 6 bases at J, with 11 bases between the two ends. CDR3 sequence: CAIREGSEQYF. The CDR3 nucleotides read TGTGCCATCCGCGAGGGGTCCGAGCAGTACTTC.

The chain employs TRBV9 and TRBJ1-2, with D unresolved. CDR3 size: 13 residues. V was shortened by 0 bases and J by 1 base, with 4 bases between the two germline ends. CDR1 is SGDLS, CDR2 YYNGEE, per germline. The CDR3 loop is CASSVVSNYGYTF. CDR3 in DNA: TGTGCCAGCAGCGTAGTTAGTAACTATGGCTACACCTTC.

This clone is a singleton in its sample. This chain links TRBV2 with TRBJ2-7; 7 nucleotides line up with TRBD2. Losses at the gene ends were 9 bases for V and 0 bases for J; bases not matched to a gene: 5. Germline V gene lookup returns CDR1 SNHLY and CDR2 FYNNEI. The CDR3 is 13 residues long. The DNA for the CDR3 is TGTGCCAGTTCCCGCGGGAGCTCCTACGAGCAGTACTTC. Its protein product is CASSRGSSYEQYF.

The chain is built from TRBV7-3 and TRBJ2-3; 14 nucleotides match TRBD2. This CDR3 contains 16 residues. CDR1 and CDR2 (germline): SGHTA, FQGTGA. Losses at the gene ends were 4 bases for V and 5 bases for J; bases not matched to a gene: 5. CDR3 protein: CASSSGLAGAGDTQYF. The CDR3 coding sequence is TGTGCCAGCAGCTCGGGACTAGCGGGAGCTGGAGATACGCAGTATTTT. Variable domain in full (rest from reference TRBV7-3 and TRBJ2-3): GAGVSQTPSNKVTEKGKYVELRCDPISGHTALYWYRQSLGQGPEFLIYFQGTGAADDSGLPNDRFFAVRPEGSVSTLKIQRTERGDSAVYLCASSSGLAGAGDTQYFGPGTRLTVL.

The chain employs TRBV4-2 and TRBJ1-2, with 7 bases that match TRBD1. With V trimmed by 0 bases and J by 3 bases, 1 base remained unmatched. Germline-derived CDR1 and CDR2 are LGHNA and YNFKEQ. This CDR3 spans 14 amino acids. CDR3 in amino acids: CASSQDRGDYGYTF. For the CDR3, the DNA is TGTGCCAGCAGCCAAGACAGGGGGGACTATGGCTACACCTTC.